This T cell receptor beta chain was sequenced during a study of T cells expressing NK-cell markers. General study points: Leadership of the CD3+CD56-NKG2C+ fraction also belonged to these clonotypes in several donors.

This CDR3 contains 13 residues. UMIs were included in TCR beta cDNA generated by 5'RACE template switching. TCRdb reprocessed the 5' RACE reads, with one entry per CDR3 protein and no DNA. Recorded for this sample: 300,000 to 450,000 distinct CDR3 sequences. Concerning this clonotype: The antigen is not known.

V gene TRBV12-3 or TRBV12-4 combines with J gene TRBJ1-1; TCRdb outputs TRBD1, but without DNA this stays unchecked. The sample was blood T cells: a sorted CD56 or NKG2C T cell subset, CD4+ or CD8+ T cells, or bulk PBMC T cells (not recorded which). This clonotype was sampled from a man between 18 and 69 years old in good health. CDR3 region: CASQAGGWTEAFF.